This section outlines one T cell receptor beta chain sequence together with its context. Its antigen is not identified. TCRdb redid the calling of the RACE reads with MiXCR, one entry per CDR3 protein. Of nearly 350,000 distinct CDR3 sequences listed, approximately 6.3% are singletons. The data were obtained in a study of human T cells and chemical hapten exposure. About the research overall: Across its 20 to 25 weeks, the study gave patients weekly diphenylcyclopropenone doses to the scalp.

Specified time point: patch test 1, 2 weeks after DPC sensitization. This sample's treatment: therapeutic diphenylcyclopropenone sensitization with weekly scalp DPC. Study-wide results and caveats: The count of PT1 expanded TCRs correlated positively with patch test score.

Unmatched junction bases numbered 13, after V lost 6 bases and J lost 0 bases. The germline V gene has CDR1 MDHEN and CDR2 SYDVKM. This CDR3 spans 18 amino acids. This material consisted of whole blood, taken in connection with sensitization to the hapten diphenylcyclopropenone (DPC). This sequence originates from a woman aged 18-30 years with alopecia areata. Some clones in this sample may be carry-over from other donors' samples. V and J are TRBV28 and TRBJ1-5, with TRBD1 matching 8 bases. In DNA, the CDR3 is TGTGCCAGCAGCCACCCGAGGGACAGGAGTTATAGCAATCAGCCCCAGCATTTT. This sequence encodes CASSHPRDRSYSNQPQHF. The whole variable domain, remainder taken from reference TRBV28 and TRBJ1-5, is DVKVTQSSRYLVKRTGEKVFLECVQDMDHENMFWYRQDPGLGLRLIYFSYDVKMKEKGDIPEGYSVSREKKERFSLILESASTNQTSMYLCASSHPRDRSYSNQPQHFGDGTRLSIL.